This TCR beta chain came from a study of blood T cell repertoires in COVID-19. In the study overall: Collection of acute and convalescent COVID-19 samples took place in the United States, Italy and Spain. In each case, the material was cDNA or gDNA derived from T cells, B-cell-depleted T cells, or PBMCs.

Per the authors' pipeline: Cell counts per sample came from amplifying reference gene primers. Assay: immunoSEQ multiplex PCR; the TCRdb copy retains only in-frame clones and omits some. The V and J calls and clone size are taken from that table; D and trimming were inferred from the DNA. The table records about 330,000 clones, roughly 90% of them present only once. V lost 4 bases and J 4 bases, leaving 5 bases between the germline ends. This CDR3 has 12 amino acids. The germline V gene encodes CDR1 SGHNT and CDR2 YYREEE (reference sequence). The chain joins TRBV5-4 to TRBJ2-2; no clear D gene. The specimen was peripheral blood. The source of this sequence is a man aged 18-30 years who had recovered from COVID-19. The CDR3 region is CASSAGTGELFF. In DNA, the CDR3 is TGTGCCAGCAGCGCCGGCACCGGGGAGCTGTTTTTT. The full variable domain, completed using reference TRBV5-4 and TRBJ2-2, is ETGVTQSPTHLIKTRGQQVTLRCSSQSGHNTVSWYQQALGQGPQFIFQYYREEENGRGNFPPRFSGLQFPNYSSELNVNALELDDSALYLCASSAGTGELFFGEGSRLTVL.